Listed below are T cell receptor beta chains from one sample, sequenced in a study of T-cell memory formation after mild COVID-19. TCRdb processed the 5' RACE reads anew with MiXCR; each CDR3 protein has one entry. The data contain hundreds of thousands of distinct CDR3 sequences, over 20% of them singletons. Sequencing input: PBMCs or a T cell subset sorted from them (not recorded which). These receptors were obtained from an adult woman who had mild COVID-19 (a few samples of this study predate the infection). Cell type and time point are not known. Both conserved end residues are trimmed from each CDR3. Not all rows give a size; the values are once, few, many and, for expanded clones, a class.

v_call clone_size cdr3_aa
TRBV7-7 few ASSSGGMAEAF
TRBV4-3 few ASSRDRLNEKLF
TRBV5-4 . ASSLAWSYEQY
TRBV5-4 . ASSLSAGGNRETQY
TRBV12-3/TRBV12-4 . ASGGAQAEAF
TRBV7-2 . ASSRWTSGTSTYEQY
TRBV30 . AWRTDSGVEETQY
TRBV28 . ASRGLAGTWEQY
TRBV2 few ASRPGVGVYEQF
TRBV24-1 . ATSDWNREDEQF
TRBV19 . ASSSAVDLYT
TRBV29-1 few SVDSGISAKNIQY
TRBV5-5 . ASSSAGGVIDTQY
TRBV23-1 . ASSHNGSCYNEQF
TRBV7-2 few ASSLGPGTGY
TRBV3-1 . ASSPTRLAGGNEQY
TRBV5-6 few ASSLGRAGELF
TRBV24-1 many ATSPRTGTSGSTGELF
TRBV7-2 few ASSPSFFGNTIY
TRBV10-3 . AITGDNRITDTQY
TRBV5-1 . ASSLAVGGEKLF
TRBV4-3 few ASSLPSAGAVYNEQF
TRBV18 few ASSPRFRGGSGPDTQY
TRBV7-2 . ASSRAGVSYEQY
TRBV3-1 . ASSQRPENEQF
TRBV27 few ASSLRGTGIGETQY
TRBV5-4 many ASSLDMVGTDTQY
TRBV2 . ASRGQESSEQY
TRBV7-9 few ASRQNREHYEQY
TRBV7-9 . ASSLGQGNTEAL
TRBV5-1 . ASSFGSGTGAYEQY
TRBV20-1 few SARGTDVVYNEQF
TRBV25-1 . ASSESGTSGAYEQY
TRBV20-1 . SARGGSRNEQF
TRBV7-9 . ASSYTGNMNTEAF
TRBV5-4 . ASSWVQGARDTGELF
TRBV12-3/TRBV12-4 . ASSFFGEGTEAF
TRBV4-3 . ASSQESGSGEQY
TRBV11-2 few ASSSSSGGAAEQF
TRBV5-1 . ASSLDRSEQY
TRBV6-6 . ASSPLTSGSSF
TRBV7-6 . ASSDGSQATAGELF
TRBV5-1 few ASSLGTLRETQY
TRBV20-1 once SAPDTLAGGSSYNEQF
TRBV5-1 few ASSSVYRGSNTEAF
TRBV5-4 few ASSFRLMRGGQYEQY
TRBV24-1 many ATSGEGKGGNQPQH
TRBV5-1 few ASSSRGSPNYGYT
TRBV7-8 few ASTLGAGDQETQY
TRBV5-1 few ASSMDNQETQY
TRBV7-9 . ASSLEVPEAF
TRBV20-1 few SSGQGQGRMNTEAF
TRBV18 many ASSAGTAQETQY
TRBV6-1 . ASTAGPVAGELF
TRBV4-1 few ASSMRTGLSEQY
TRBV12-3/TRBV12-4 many ASRGQGAITGELF
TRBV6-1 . ASSDYLPGLAEVYEQY
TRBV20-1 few SAPEPLETQY
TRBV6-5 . ASSYAQGGLNTGELF
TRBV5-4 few ASSLPDRPNYGYT